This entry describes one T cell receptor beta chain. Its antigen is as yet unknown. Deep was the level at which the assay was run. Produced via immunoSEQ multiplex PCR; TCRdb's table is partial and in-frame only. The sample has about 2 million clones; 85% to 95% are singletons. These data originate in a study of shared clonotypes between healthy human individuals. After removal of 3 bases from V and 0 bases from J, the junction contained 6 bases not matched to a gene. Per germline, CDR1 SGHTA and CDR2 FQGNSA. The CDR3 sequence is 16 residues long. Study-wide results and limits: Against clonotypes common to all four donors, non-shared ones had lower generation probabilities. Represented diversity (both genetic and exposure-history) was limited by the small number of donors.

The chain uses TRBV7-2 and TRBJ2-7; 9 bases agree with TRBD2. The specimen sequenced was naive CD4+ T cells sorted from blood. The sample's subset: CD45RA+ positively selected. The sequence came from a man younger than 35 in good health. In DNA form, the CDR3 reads TGTGCCAGCAGCTTCCAAGCGGGGGGATACTCCTACGAGCAGTACTTC. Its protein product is CASSFQAGGYSYEQYF. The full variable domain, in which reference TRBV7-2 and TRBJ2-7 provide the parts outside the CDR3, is GAGVSQSPSNKVTEKGKDVELRCDPISGHTALYWYRQSLGQGLEFLIYFQGNSAPDKSGLPSDRFSAERTGGSVSTLTIQRTQQEDSAVYLCASSFQAGGYSYEQYFGPGTRLTVT.